This T cell receptor beta chain came from a study of regulatory T cells in long-lasting Graves disease. About the research overall: Less than 3 months of antithyroid drugs had been taken by newly diagnosed Graves' patients.

This clonotype has a count of ten or more. Trimming cost V 7 bases and J 0 bases, with 13 bases left between them. The CDR3 length is 15 residues. The germline gives CDR1 SNHLY, CDR2 FYNNEI. The time point: newly diagnosed GD, antithyroid drugs for less than 3 months. The TCR library was made from RNA extracted from PBMCs. Library construction for TCR beta used iRepertoire HTBI primers and Arm-PCR of CDR3 regions. TCRdb re-called the multiplex PCR reads through MiXCR, storing one row per CDR3 protein. Altogether hundreds of thousands of distinct CDR3 sequences are present, around 17% being singletons, with the ten largest covering just under 30%. These same data were also listed under a study on T cells in Graves' hyperthyroidism and ophthalmopathy. This second report adds: Clinical symptoms, serum thyroxine, TRAb, thyroid ultrasound and orbital computed tomography informed diagnoses.

The chain recombines TRBV2 with TRBJ2-1; maybe TRBD1 (5 bases). Sample: peripheral blood mononuclear cells (PBMCs), taken at new diagnosis, from a patient treated with antithyroid drugs. The sequence came from a man aged 35 to 55 with Graves disease. As DNA, the CDR3 is TGTGCCAGCAAGATGGACAAAAGCTCCTACAATGAGCAGTTCTTC. This translates into CASKMDKSSYNEQFF. The full variable domain, rest sourced from reference TRBV2 and TRBJ2-1, is EPEVTQTPSHQVTQMGQEVILRCVPISNHLYFYWYRQILGQKVEFLVSFYNNEISEKSEIFDDQFSVERPDGSNFTLKIRSTKLEDSAMYFCASKMDKSSYNEQFFGPGTRLTVL.